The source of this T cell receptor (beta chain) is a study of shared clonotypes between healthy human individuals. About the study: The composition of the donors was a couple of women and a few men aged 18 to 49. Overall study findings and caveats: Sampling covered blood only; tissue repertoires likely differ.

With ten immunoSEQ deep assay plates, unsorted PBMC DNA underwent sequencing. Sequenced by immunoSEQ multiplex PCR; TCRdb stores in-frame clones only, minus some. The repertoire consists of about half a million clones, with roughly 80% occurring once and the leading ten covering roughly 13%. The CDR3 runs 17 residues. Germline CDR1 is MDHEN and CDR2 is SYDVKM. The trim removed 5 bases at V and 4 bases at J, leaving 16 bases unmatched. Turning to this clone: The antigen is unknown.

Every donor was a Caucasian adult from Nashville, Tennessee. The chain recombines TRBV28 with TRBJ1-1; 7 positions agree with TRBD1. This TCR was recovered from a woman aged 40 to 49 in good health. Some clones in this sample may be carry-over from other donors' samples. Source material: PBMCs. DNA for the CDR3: TGTGCCAGCAGTACACCAGGGGGAAGTGGGGTAGGCACTGAAGCTTTCTTT. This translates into CASSTPGGSGVGTEAFF.